A single sample is the source of the 16 T cell receptor beta chains below, sequenced in a study of T cell responses to AZD1222 COVID-19 vaccine. TCRdb's table, derived via immunoSEQ multiplex PCR, lists solely in-frame clones and lacks some. The data contain 140,000 to 150,000 clones, about 93% of them singletons. This specimen consisted of peripheral blood, obtained on day 0 of AZD1222 vaccination. These receptors were taken from an adult in good health.

The chain recombines TRBV9 with TRBJ2-3; TRBD2 agrees at 10 bases. Germline V gene sequence: CDR1 SGDLS, CDR2 YYNGEE. This CDR3 contains 16 residues. With V trimmed by 0 bases and J by 6 bases, 7 bases remained unmatched. CDR3 residues: CASSVEASGSGDTQYF. The CDR3 DNA reads as TGTGCCAGCAGCGTAGAAGCTAGCGGGAGCGGGGATACGCAGTATTTT.

J is TRBJ2-7 and V is TRBV4-1, with D possibly being TRBD2 (6 bases). CDR1 is MGHRA and CDR2 is YSYEKL in the germline V gene. V gave up 4 bases and J gave up 13 bases, with 23 bases separating them. The CDR3 totals 14 residues. CDR3 DNA sequence: TGCGCCAGCAGCCCAACCGGGACTTCTCTTTCCCCTTACTTC. This gives the protein CASSPTGTSLSPYF.

V gene TRBV18 combines with J gene TRBJ2-7; 9 bases align to TRBD1. V gave up 2 bases and J gave up 3 bases; unmatched junction bases: 8. Germline CDR1 and CDR2: KGHSH and LQKENI. This CDR3 comprises 16 residues. CDR3 in DNA: TGTGCCAGCTCACCAGGTTTTGCGGGACAGGGCTACGAGCAGTACTTC. It encodes CASSPGFAGQGYEQYF.

This chain connects TRBV2 to TRBJ1-5; D is unclear. V was trimmed by 2 bases and J by 1 base, leaving 6 bases between them. Germline-derived CDR1 and CDR2 are SNHLY and FYNNEI. The CDR3 has 14 amino acids. In DNA, the CDR3 is TGTGCCAGCAGTGAACAGACGAGCAATCAGCCCCAGCATTTT. Translation: CASSEQTSNQPQHF.

This chain links TRBV5-1 with TRBJ1-2, with TRBD1 as a possible D gene (5 bases). CDR3 length equals 13 residues. Germline CDR1 and CDR2: SGHRS and YFSETQ. Deletions cut 0 bases from V and 4 bases from J, with 7 bases between. The CDR3 bases are TGCGCCAGCAGCTTGGAGCAGGGCTATGGCTACACCTTC. It codes for CASSLEQGYGYTF.

The J gene is TRBJ1-5, the V gene TRBV5-8, with no clear D. This CDR3 has 15 residues. Between the trimmed V and J ends, which lost 0 bases and 6 bases, there was a span of 13 bases. From germline, CDR1 is SGHTS and CDR2 YDEGEE. The CDR3 region is CASSLGLGMAQPQHF. The DNA of the CDR3 is TGTGCCAGCAGCTTGGGCCTAGGAATGGCTCAGCCCCAGCATTTT. Full variable domain (missing parts from reference TRBV5-8 and TRBJ1-5): EAGVTQSPTHLIKTRGQQATLRCSPISGHTSVYWYQQALGLGLQFLLWYDEGEERNRGNFPPRFSGRQFPNYSSELNVNALELEDSALYLCASSLGLGMAQPQHFGDGTRLSIL.

This rearrangement joins TRBV4-1 to TRBJ2-7; the D call may be TRBD1 or TRBD2 (5 bases each). The CDR3 is 17 residues long. CDR1 and CDR2 (germline): MGHRA, YSYEKL. Between the trimmed V and J ends, which lost 0 bases and 6 bases, there was a span of 21 bases. The CDR3 region is CASSQDSVTGYRREQYF. CDR3 sequence (DNA): TGCGCCAGCAGCCAAGATTCAGTAACGGGGTACAGGCGCGAGCAGTACTTC.

The genes are TRBV11-2 and TRBJ2-3; no clear D. The V gene lost 1 base and the J gene lost 7 bases, with 6 bases spanning the gap. This CDR3 has 12 amino acids. Germline V gives CDR1 SGHAT, CDR2 FQNNGV. DNA for the CDR3: TGTGCCAGCAGCTTAGGGTTAAATACGCAGTATTTT. Protein sequence: CASSLGLNTQYF.

The chain combines TRBV4-1 with TRBJ1-4; possibly TRBD1 for D (5 bases). Trimming took 0 bases from V and 7 from J, leaving 15 bases between them. The CDR3 sequence is 16 residues long. Germline CDR1 and CDR2: MGHRA and YSYEKL. CDR3 loop: CASSQDIGAGGEKLFF. CDR3 nucleotides: TGCGCCAGCAGCCAAGATATCGGGGCCGGTGGTGAAAAACTGTTTTTT.

The rearrangement joins TRBV2 to TRBJ1-2; 9 bases are shared with TRBD1. Trimming removed 6 bases from V and 7 bases from J; junction bases left unmatched: 3. Germline V gives CDR1 SNHLY, CDR2 FYNNEI. The CDR3 has 12 amino acids. The CDR3 reads CASRGQGSGYTF. In DNA, the CDR3 is TGTGCCAGCAGGGGACAGGGAAGTGGCTACACCTTC.

The J gene is TRBJ2-5, the V gene TRBV5-1; 7 bases align to TRBD2. The junction had 16 bases not matched to a gene; V was cut back by 3 bases and J by 2 bases. The CDR3 extends over 18 amino acids. Looked up from germline, CDR1 is SGHRS and CDR2 is YFSETQ. DNA for the CDR3: TGCGCCAGCAGCTACTCCGGGGTAGCGGGCGGGACTCAAGAGACCCAGTACTTC. Encoded protein: CASSYSGVAGGTQETQYF.

In its sample, this clone was seen once. The V and J genes are TRBV11-3 and TRBJ2-5; no firm D call. CDR1 is SGHNT, CDR2 YENEEA, per germline. The CDR3 length is 13 residues. Trimming removed 3 bases from V and 5 bases from J, with 10 bases in between. The CDR3 nucleotides are TGTGCCAGCAGCTTCCCCGGTGGGGAGACCCAGTACTTC. Translation gives CASSFPGGETQYF.

The rearrangement uses TRBV29-1 and TRBJ1-1; 7 nucleotides match TRBD1. The CDR3 runs to 12 residues. After removal of 4 bases from V and 5 bases from J, the junction contained 4 bases not matched to a gene. Germline-derived CDR1 and CDR2 are SQVTM and ANQGSEA. The CDR3: CSVVRGQTEAFF. The CDR3 DNA follows: TGCAGCGTTGTAAGGGGGCAAACTGAAGCTTTCTTT.

This clone was seen a handful of times. The genes are TRBV15 and TRBJ1-2; D not certain. V was cut by 0 bases and J by 2 bases, with 10 bases left in between. This CDR3 is 15 amino acids long. Germline assignment: CDR1 LNHNV and CDR2 YYDKDF (reference sequence). CDR3 coding DNA: TGTGCCACCAGCAGAGATCGCGGCAGGAACTATGGCTACACCTTC. Its protein is CATSRDRGRNYGYTF.

The chain recombines TRBV3-1 (or the pseudogene TRBV3-2) with TRBJ2-2; 15 bases are a match to TRBD2. CDR3 length: 17 amino acids. The V segment lost 2 bases and the J segment 6 bases; nucleotides outside the gene matches: 4. The germline V gene encodes CDR1 LGHDT and CDR2 YNNKEL (reference sequence). CDR3 region: CASSQIRTSGRAGELFF. For the CDR3, the DNA is TGTGCCAGCAGCCAAATAAGGACTAGCGGGAGGGCCGGGGAGCTGTTTTTT.

The gene calls are TRBV10-1 and TRBJ2-3, with D maybe TRBD2 (6 bases). The V and J ends lost 3 bases and 6 bases respectively, with 16 bases between them. The CDR3 is 15 residues long. Germline V gene sequence: CDR1 WNHNN, CDR2 SYGVQD (reference sequence). The CDR3 loop is CASSEGGVIGDTQYF. The DNA of the CDR3 is TGCGCCAGCAGTGAAGGAGGGGTTATTGGGGATACGCAGTATTTT.